Following are 10 T cell receptor beta chains from one sample sequenced in a study of vaccination and CD4 T cells after COVID-19. Cultured CD4+ T cell DNA was sequenced using the Oncomine TCR Beta short-read assay. Using the QIAamp micro DNA kit, genomic DNA was extracted from the CD4+ T cells that had been cultured. TCRdb recomputed calls from the PCR reads with MiXCR, one row per CDR3 protein. The table shows roughly 10,000 distinct CDR3 sequences, with 30% to 40% occurring only once. Their antigens remain unidentified. Treatment defined: roughly 10-day PBMC culture with coronavirus spike peptide pools or control peptides (ViraFEST assay). Those CD4+ T cells from the unexposed donor predate the COVID-19 pandemic (2011-2018). The sequenced material came from CD4+ T cells from blood, cultured in vitro. These receptors all stem from a human donor in good health.

This clonotype has only a few counts. The rearrangement joins TRBV19 to TRBJ1-2; TRBD1 aligns across 7 bases. Germline V gene sequence: CDR1 LNHDA, CDR2 SQIVND (reference sequence). Trimming took 7 bases from V and 4 from J; bases not matched to a gene: 9. The length of the CDR3 is 14 residues. The CDR3 loop is CASTWTGIVYGYTF. The CDR3 DNA is TGTGCCAGTACCTGGACAGGAATTGTCTATGGCTACACCTTC.

V is TRBV7-9 and J is TRBJ1-6; weak D call: TRBD1 (5 bases). Germline V CDR1 and CDR2: SEHNR, FQNEAQ (reference sequence). The CDR3 spans 12 residues. The V gene lost 6 bases and the J gene lost 7 bases, with 7 bases spanning the gap. The CDR3 DNA reads TGTGCCAGCAGAGACAGCAATTCACCCCTCCACTTT. Encoded protein: CASRDSNSPLHF.

In its sample, this clonotype was seen once. CDR3 loop: CASSDRAGGNIQYF. The CDR3, as DNA: TGTGCCAGCAGTGACCGGGCAGGGGGAAACATTCAGTACTTC. This chain joins TRBV2 and TRBJ2-4; 7 bases agree with TRBD1. This CDR3 spans 14 amino acids. The germline CDR1 and CDR2 sequences are SNHLY and FYNNEI. J was trimmed by 6 bases and V by 3 bases; bases with no gene match: 5.

This chain links TRBV28 with TRBJ2-5; 11 bases line up with TRBD2. V trimming: 2 bases; J trimming: 5 bases; junction bases outside the gene matches: 10. The germline V gene has CDR1 MDHEN and CDR2 SYDVKM. This CDR3 is built from 17 residues. CDR3 amino acids: CASSLEVAGGPKETQYF. CDR3 DNA: TGTGCCAGCAGTTTAGAAGTAGCGGGAGGGCCGAAGGAGACCCAGTACTTC.

This clonotype has a handful of counts. This chain links TRBV24-1 with TRBJ1-1, with D possibly being TRBD1 (6 bases). Germline V gene lookup returns CDR1 KGHDR and CDR2 SFDVKD. V was shortened by 4 bases and J by 4 bases, with 12 bases between the two germline ends. CDR3 length: 14 residues. The CDR3 DNA is TGTGCCACCAGTGACTCCTACAGGGCCACTGAAGCTTTCTTT. Amino acids: CATSDSYRATEAFF.

The chain carries TRBV7-3 and TRBJ2-2; TRBD1 might be the D (5 bases). From germline, CDR1 is SGHTA and CDR2 FQGTGA. With 2 bases removed from V and 1 base from J, the gap between germline ends came to 8 bases. The CDR3 sequence is 15 residues long. Written as DNA, the CDR3 is TGTGCCAGCAGCTTAGGACACAAGAACACCGGGGAGCTGTTTTTT. Its translation: CASSLGHKNTGELFF.

Notes on this clonotype: A junction end diverges from the germline sequence, so it may reflect a read error. The V gene is TRBV7-9, the J gene TRBJ1-6; TRBD1 matches at 7 bases. CDR1 SEHNR and CDR2 FQNEAQ come from the germline V gene (reference sequence). This CDR3 region has 14 residues. CDR3 in amino acids: CASSSDRANSLLHF. DNA of the CDR3: TGTGCCAGCAGCTCCGACAGGGCCAATTCACTCCTCCACTTT.

This clonotype has a handful of counts. The chain uses TRBV7-2 and TRBJ1-3, with D maybe TRBD1 (5 bases). This CDR3 contains 16 residues. CDR1 and CDR2 (germline): SGHTA, FQGNSA. Between the trimmed V and J ends, which lost 5 bases and 7 bases, there was a span of 21 bases. The chain's CDR3 is CASSIDGTPGGNTIYF. The CDR3 DNA is TGTGCCAGCAGCATAGATGGGACCCCCGGCGGGAACACCATATATTTT.

This clonotype was seen more than once but under ten times. V is TRBV28 and J is TRBJ1-1, with a tentative D call TRBD1 (6 bases). The CDR3 runs 13 residues. The germline gives CDR1 MDHEN, CDR2 SYDVKM. Trimming stripped 7 bases from V and 5 bases from J, with 14 bases between. For the CDR3, the DNA is TGTGCCAGCAAGCTACAGGGTTATACTGAAGCTTTCTTT. It codes for CASKLQGYTEAFF.

This clonotype was counted only a few times. The V gene is TRBV6-2 or TRBV6-3, the J gene TRBJ2-1; 7 nucleotides agree with TRBD2. This CDR3 region has 14 residues. V shed 2 bases, J shed 12 bases, and the junction held 10 bases outside the gene matches. Germline CDR1 reads MNHEY; CDR2 reads SVGEGT. The CDR3 sequence: CASSYEGSLAVQFF. The CDR3 coding sequence is TGTGCCAGCAGTTACGAGGGGAGTCTAGCGGTGCAGTTCTTC.